This T cell receptor (beta chain) was captured in a study of T-cell reconstitution after alpha-beta-depleted transplantation in children. Unique molecular identifiers were incorporated when the TCRbeta library was constructed. TCRdb processed the PCR reads anew with MiXCR; each CDR3 protein has one entry. Of more than 400,000 distinct CDR3 sequences listed, 43% are singletons. On this clonotype: No antigen is known for it.

Study-wide points: Expanded graft clones, several hundred of them, were reportedly the source of alpha-beta T cells about two months after transplant. T-cell counts and diversity at one year post-transplant came mainly from newly produced T cells. From surviving recipient T cells and thymic progenitors came the high day-60 TCRbeta diversity observed in some patients.

Germline V CDR1 and CDR2: ENHRY, SYGVKD. The CDR3 loop spans 14 amino acids. Trimming stripped 7 bases from V and 1 base from J, with 12 bases between. The chain employs TRBV10-3 and TRBJ2-3; TRBD2 is a possible D gene (7 bases). This clonotype was obtained from a girl aged 2-15 years with aplastic anemia, due to receive a stem cell transplant. The input for sequencing was PBMCs, taken before TCRalphabeta/CD19-depleted stem cell transplant. CDR3: CAINGGRGTDTQYF. The CDR3 bases are TGTGCCATCAACGGGGGGCGAGGCACAGATACGCAGTATTTT.